This T cell receptor beta chain was recorded in a study of cytomegalovirus exposure and HLA in healthy donors. Study results and limitations: Many donors carried some public TCRs, although rarity characterized most TCR sequences. Earlier findings revealed that most TCR beta V segments proved productive either about 87% or about 30% of the time. Per published accounts, TCR beta sequences correctly predicted the HLA-A and HLA-B alleles of most subjects. Among TCR beta chains, those listed as cytomegalovirus-associated numbered under 200.

13 Jbeta primers and 60 Vbeta primers were used for the PCR. Assay used: immunoSEQ multiplex PCR; TCRdb lists only in-frame clones, some missing. The data show some 91,000 clones, with around 82% seen just once and around 3.5% held by the top ten. The germline gives CDR1 WSHSY, CDR2 SAAADI. V shed 6 bases and J 0 bases; nucleotides not matched to a gene: 1. CDR3 length: 14 amino acids. As for this clone: The antigen is unknown.

This TCR derives from a man in his forties or fifties in good health and CMV-seronegative. Sequenced: PBMCs. The chain combines TRBV10-2 with TRBJ1-2; 10 nucleotides align to TRBD1. The CDR3 nucleotides read TGCGCCAGCAGGGGACAGGGGCCTAACTATGGCTACACCTTC. Translation: CASRGQGPNYGYTF.